The entry below gives a single T cell receptor beta chain sequence along with its context. These data come from a study of shared clonotypes between healthy human individuals. Study-wide background: The study used three CD4 naive, three CD4 memory, two CD8 naive and one CD8 memory plate per donor.

The table came from immunoSEQ multiplex PCR; TCRdb's copy has only in-frame clones and leaves some out. The sample lists roughly 2.6 million clones; around nine tenths were seen once. The receptor comes from a man aged 18 to 29 in good health. Material: naive CD4+ T cells sorted from blood. Subset reported: CD45RA+ positively selected.

This CDR3 reads CATSRGQGVTDTQYF. For the CDR3, the DNA is TGTGCCACCAGCAGGGGACAGGGGGTCACAGATACGCAGTATTTT. The chain combines TRBV15 with TRBJ2-3; 11 bases match TRBD1. Losses at the gene ends were 3 bases for V and 2 bases for J; bases not matched to a gene: 1. In germline, CDR1 is LNHNV, CDR2 YYDKDF (reference sequence). This CDR3 contains 15 residues.